Reported below is one TCR beta chain. Its antigen is as yet unknown. The record originates from a study of radiotherapy plus CTLA-4 blockade in lung cancer. The overall study: Objective responses were observed in approximately 20% of patients, and disease control was achieved by 30% to 40%. Broader study findings: The best predictor of response was reported to be early blood T cell clone dynamics, with interferon-beta. After treatment with radiotherapy plus ipilimumab, TCR clones that came from the tumor expanded in blood.

Focal radiation was given together with CTLA-4 blockade (ipilimumab) to patients with chemo-refractory metastatic non-small-cell lung cancer. There are 14 residues in the CDR3. Germline V CDR1 and CDR2: LNHDA, SQIVND (reference sequence). With 3 bases removed from V and 5 bases from J, the gap between germline ends came to 13 bases. TCRdb keeps only in-frame clones here, not all; method: immunoSEQ multiplex PCR. Counted here are 25,000 to 35,000 clones, 60% to 80% occurring once; the ten biggest clones make up 6% to 8%. The chain joins TRBV19 to TRBJ1-1; D may be TRBD1 (6 bases). Here the sequenced sample was peripheral blood, taken from a patient treated with radiotherapy plus ipilimumab. The receptor was derived from a human donor with non-small cell lung cancer who had stable disease on radiotherapy plus ipilimumab. This chain's CDR3 is CASSIRRRGTEAFF. The CDR3 nucleotides read TGTGCCAGTAGTATCCGACGAAGGGGGACTGAAGCTTTCTTT.